This T cell receptor (beta chain) came from a study of OX40 agonist ivuxolimab in advanced cancers. CDR3 length: 15 residues. Germline values: CDR1 SGHRS, CDR2 YFSETQ. Trimming left V 1 base short and J 5 bases short, with 16 bases between. This clone was found once. The repertoire was sequenced with immunoSEQ multiplex PCR; TCRdb's copy has only in-frame clones and lacks some. The profile shows tens of thousands of clones, 87% of them singletons. The TCR sequence derives from an adult with an advanced solid tumor such as melanoma, head and neck, liver or kidney cancer. The sequencing here drew on CD4+ or CD8+ T cells sorted from blood, taken in a trial of the OX40 agonist ivuxolimab. This chain uses TRBV5-1 with TRBJ2-7, with D unclear. CDR3: CASSLSDDIGDEQYF. The CDR3 DNA reads TGCGCCAGCAGCTTGTCCGACGACATCGGCGACGAGCAGTACTTC.